This T cell receptor (beta chain) was recovered during a study of blood T cell repertoires in COVID-19. Only a few counts were recorded for this clone. The authors' processing: Reference gene primer amplification yielded estimated nucleated cell counts. Some clones are missing from TCRdb's copy, which holds only in-frame ones; the method was immunoSEQ multiplex PCR. Clone size and V and J calls were adopted from that table, with D and trimming inferred from the DNA. The repertoire holds 150,000 to 200,000 clones, with roughly 84% as singletons. The age range of participants was about 18 to 90 years, with residence in approximately 25 US areas. Participants had their cohort set by participant-reported clinical history. What the recovered Cohort 3 donors had was two negative PCRs, clearance, or symptom resolution. The CDR3 totals 14 residues. With V trimmed by 4 bases and J by 4 bases, 5 bases remained unmatched. Germline V gene data show CDR1 as SGHDT and CDR2 as YYEEEE.

The receptor comes from a man between 40 and 49 years old who had recovered from COVID-19. Sequenced sample: PBMCs or T cells enriched from blood (not recorded which). J is TRBJ2-5 and V is TRBV5-6; TRBD1 agrees at 9 bases. The CDR3 nucleotides read TGTGCCAGCAGCGGGACAGGGTTAGGAGAGACCCAGTACTTC. Encoded protein: CASSGTGLGETQYF.